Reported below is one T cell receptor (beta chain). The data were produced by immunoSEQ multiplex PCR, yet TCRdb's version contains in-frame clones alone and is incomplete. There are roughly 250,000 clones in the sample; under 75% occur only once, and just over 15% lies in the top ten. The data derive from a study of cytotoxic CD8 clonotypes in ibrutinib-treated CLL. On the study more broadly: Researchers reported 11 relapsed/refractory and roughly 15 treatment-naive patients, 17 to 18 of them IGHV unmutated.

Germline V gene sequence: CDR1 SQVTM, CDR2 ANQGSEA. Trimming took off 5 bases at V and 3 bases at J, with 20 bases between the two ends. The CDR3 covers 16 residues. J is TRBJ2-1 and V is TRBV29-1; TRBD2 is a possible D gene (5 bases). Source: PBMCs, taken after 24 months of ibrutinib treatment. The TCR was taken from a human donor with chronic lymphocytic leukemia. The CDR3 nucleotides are TGCAGCGTTTATCTCTCAACGGGGAGTGACTACAATGAGCAGTTCTTC. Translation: CSVYLSTGSDYNEQFF.